This T cell receptor (beta chain) was recovered during a study of response to subunit inactivated influenza vaccine. Study-level points and caveats: That few new T cells are recruited by each seasonal influenza vaccination was the authors' suggestion.

Via MiXCR, TCRdb re-called the RT-PCR reads, giving one row per CDR3 protein. The sample gives around 570,000 distinct CDR3 sequences, less than 8% of which show up once; 10% to 15% is in the top ten. This clonotype turned up a few times. The antigen is not known. V was clipped by 0 bases and J by 5 bases; unmatched bases: 9. This CDR3 spans 16 amino acids. CDR1 and CDR2 from the germline V gene are LGHNA and YSLEER. The chain uses TRBV4-3 and TRBJ2-5; 7 bases line up with TRBD1. This material consisted of PBMCs from blood, taken roughly 24 months after vaccination. The TCR was taken from a man between 50 and 75 years old who received an inactivated influenza vaccine. Written as DNA, the CDR3 is TGCGCCAGCAGCCAAGATTTTGGACAGGTTCGTGAGACCCAGTACTTC. This translates into CASSQDFGQVRETQYF.